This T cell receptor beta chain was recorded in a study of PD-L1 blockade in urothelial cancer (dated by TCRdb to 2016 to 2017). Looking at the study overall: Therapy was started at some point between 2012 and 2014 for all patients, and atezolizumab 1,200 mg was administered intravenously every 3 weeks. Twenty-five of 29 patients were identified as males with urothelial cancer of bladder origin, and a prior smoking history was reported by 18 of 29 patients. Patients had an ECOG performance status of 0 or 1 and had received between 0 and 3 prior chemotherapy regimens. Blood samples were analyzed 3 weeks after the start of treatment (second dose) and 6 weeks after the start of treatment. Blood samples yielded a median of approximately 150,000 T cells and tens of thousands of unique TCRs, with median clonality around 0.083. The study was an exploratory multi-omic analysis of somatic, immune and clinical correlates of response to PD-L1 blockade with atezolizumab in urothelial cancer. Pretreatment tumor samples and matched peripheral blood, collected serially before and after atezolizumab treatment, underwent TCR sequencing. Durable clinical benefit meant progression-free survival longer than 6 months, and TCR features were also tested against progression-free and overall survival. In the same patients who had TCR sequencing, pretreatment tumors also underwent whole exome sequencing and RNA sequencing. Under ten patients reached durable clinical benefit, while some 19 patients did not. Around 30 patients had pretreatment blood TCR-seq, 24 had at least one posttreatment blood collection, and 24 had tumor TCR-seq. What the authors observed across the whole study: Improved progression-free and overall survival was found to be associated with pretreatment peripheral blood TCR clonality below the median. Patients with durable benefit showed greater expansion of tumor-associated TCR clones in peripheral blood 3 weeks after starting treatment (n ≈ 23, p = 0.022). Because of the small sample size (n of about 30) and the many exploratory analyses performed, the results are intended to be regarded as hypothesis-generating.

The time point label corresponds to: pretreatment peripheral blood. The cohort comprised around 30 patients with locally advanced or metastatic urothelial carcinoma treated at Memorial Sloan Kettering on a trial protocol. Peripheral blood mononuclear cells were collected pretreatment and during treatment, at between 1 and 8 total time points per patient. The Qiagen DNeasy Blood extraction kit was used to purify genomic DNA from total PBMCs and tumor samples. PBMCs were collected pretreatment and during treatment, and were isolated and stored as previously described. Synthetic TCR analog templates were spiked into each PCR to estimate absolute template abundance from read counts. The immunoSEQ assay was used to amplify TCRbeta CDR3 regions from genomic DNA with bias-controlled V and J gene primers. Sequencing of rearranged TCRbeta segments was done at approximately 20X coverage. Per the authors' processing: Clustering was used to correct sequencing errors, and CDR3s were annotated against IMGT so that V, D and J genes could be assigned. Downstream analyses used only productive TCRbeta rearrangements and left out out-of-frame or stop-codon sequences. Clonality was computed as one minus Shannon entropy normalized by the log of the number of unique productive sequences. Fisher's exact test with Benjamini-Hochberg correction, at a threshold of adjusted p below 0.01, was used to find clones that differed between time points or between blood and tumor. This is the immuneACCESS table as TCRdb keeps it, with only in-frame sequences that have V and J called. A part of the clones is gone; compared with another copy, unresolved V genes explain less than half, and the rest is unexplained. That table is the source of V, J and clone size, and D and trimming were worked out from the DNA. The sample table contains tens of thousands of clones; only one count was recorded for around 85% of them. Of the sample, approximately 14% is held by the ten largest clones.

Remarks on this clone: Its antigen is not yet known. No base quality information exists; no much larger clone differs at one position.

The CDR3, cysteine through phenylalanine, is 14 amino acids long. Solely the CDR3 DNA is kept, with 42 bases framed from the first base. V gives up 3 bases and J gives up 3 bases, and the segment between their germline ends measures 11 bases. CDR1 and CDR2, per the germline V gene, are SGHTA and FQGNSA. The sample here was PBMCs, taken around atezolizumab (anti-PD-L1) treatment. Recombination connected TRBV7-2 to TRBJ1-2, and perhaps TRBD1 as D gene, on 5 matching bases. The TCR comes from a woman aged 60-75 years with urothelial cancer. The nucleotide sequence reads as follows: TGTGCCAGCAGCTTTAGGGGTGGGGACTATGGCTACACCTTC. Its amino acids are CASSFRGGDYGYTF.